Here is one T cell receptor beta chain with its context. Its antigen remains unidentified. The CDR3 contains 12 residues. The germline V gene has CDR1 MNHEY and CDR2 SMNVEV (reference sequence). V dropped 5 bases and J dropped 7 bases, with 11 bases sitting between them. Using immunoSEQ multiplex PCR, the repertoire was profiled, and TCRdb retains in-frame clones only, with some absent. Among approximately 67,000 clones, 80% to 90% were seen once, and the ten largest hold about 2.5%. This record comes from a study of T cell responses to AZD1222 COVID-19 vaccine. Study-wide points: Unmutated regions of variants are reportedly targeted by nearly half of spike-specific TCRs. Samples come after the peak T cell response, not at day 14. It was only a handful of AZD1222 recipients who were seropositive at baseline. Rises in breadth and depth of Spike-specific TCRs came after two AZD1222 doses.

Sample: peripheral blood, taken on day 0 of AZD1222 vaccination. The chain couples TRBV27 to TRBJ1-1; D perhaps matches TRBD1 (5 bases). This clonotype was obtained from an adult in good health. The CDR3 coding sequence is TGTGCCAGCAGTCGACGGGGGAATGAAGCTTTCTTT. Translation: CASSRRGNEAFF.